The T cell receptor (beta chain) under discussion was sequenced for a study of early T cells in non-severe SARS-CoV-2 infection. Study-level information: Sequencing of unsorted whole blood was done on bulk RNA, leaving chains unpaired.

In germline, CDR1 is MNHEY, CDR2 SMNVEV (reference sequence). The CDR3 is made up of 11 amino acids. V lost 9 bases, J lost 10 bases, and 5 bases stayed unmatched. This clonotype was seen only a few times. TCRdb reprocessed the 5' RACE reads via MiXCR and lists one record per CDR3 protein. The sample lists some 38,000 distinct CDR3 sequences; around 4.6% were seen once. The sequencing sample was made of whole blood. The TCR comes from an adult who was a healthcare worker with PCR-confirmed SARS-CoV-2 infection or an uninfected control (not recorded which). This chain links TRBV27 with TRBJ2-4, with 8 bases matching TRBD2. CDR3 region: CASGLARIQYF. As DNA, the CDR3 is TGTGCCAGTGGACTAGCTCGGATTCAGTACTTC.